These 26 T cell receptor beta chains were sequenced from one sample in a study of T cells after yellow fever vaccination. MiXCR, applied by TCRdb to the 5' RACE reads, yields one record per CDR3 protein. The sample carries 250,000 to 400,000 distinct CDR3 sequences, over 3.5% recorded once. Sequenced material: PBMCs, taken 15 days after the yellow fever booster vaccination. Source of these receptors: a man younger than 30 who received the YFV17D yellow fever vaccine.

This clonotype was seen ten or more times. The chain uses TRBV12-3 or TRBV12-4 and TRBJ2-5; 10 bases are a match to TRBD1. The CDR3 contains 13 residues. The V segment lost 5 bases and the J segment 11 bases; nucleotides outside the gene matches: 8. The CDR3 DNA is TGTGCCAGCAGTCGGACAGGGGGTAAAGTTCAGTACTTC. Translation: CASSRTGGKVQYF.

This clonotype was observed at least ten times. This chain uses TRBV2 with TRBJ2-5; TRBD1 matches 10 bases. With V trimmed by 10 bases and J by 3 bases, 11 bases remained unmatched. Germline lookup yields CDR1 SNHLY and CDR2 FYNNEI. The CDR3 sequence is 15 residues long. The CDR3 coding sequence is TGTGCCATAACTTTCGGACAGGGGGTGGAAGAGACCCAGTACTTC. Translation: CAITFGQGVEETQYF.

This clonotype was recorded many times. CDR3 DNA sequence: TGCGGGGGCCTGTACCAAGAGACCCAGTACTTC. As protein: CGGLYQETQYF. V is TRBV20-1 and J is TRBJ2-5, with D possibly matching TRBD1 (6 bases). In germline, CDR1 is DFQATT, CDR2 SNEGSKA (reference sequence). CDR3 length: 11 residues.

The chain carries TRBV7-2 and TRBJ2-1; maybe TRBD2 (6 bases). CDR1 and CDR2 from the germline V gene are SGHTA and FQGNSA. V lost 2 bases to trimming and J lost 6 bases, with 11 bases between them. The CDR3 is 14 residues long. CDR3 sequence: CASSLLGGGNEQFF. CDR3 bases: TGTGCCAGCAGCTTATTGGGGGGTGGCAATGAGCAGTTCTTC.

This clonotype came up a few times. This chain joins TRBV29-1 and TRBJ2-5; D could derive from TRBD1 or TRBD2 (6 bases each). The CDR3 has 14 amino acids. Germline CDR1 and CDR2: SQVTM and ANQGSEA. V was pared by 8 bases and J by 1 base, with 17 bases between. The CDR3 DNA sequence: TGCAGCCTCACCCACCGGGGGCTCCAAGAGACCCAGTACTTC. It yields the protein CSLTHRGLQETQYF.

This clonotype was observed a few times. The chain carries TRBV3-1 and TRBJ1-1; D is ambiguous. The CDR3 contains 11 residues. The V end lost 3 bases, the J end lost 7 bases, and 6 bases lay between the germline ends. Germline V gives CDR1 LGHDT, CDR2 YNNKEL (reference sequence). The CDR3 nucleotides read TGTGCCAGCAGCCACGGTGGTGAAGCTTTCTTT. It translates to CASSHGGEAFF.

Ten or more counts support this clonotype. The chain recombines TRBV9 with TRBJ1-3, with unresolved D. From germline, CDR1 is SGDLS and CDR2 YYNGEE. CDR3 length: 12 amino acids. The germline V and J ends were trimmed by 3 bases and 4 bases, with 5 bases remaining between them. The CDR3 spells CASSASGNTIYF. CDR3 DNA: TGTGCCAGCAGCGCATCCGGAAACACCATATATTTT.

This clonotype appeared many times. This chain uses TRBV7-9 with TRBJ1-2; D not certain. The CDR3 loop spans 15 amino acids. Germline CDR1 is SEHNR and CDR2 is FQNEAQ (reference sequence). The V gene lost 2 bases and the J gene lost 7 bases, with 17 bases spanning the gap. CDR3 bases: TGTGCCAGCAGCTTAATAGGGTCTGGCCCTATTGGCTACACCTTC. Protein: CASSLIGSGPIGYTF.

This clonotype was counted many times. The DNA for the CDR3 is TGTGCCAGCAGCTTAGCTTCCCACGAGCAGTACTTC. It is translated as CASSLASHEQYF. The V call is TRBV7-9, the J call TRBJ2-7; unclear D gene. In germline, CDR1 is SEHNR, CDR2 FQNEAQ (reference sequence). V shed 0 bases and J shed 5 bases, with 5 bases lying between them. The CDR3 has 12 amino acids.

This clonotype was detected ten times or more. The rearrangement links TRBV6-5 to TRBJ2-3; no clear D. V was cut by 5 bases and J by 6 bases, with 6 bases left in between. Germline values: CDR1 MNHEY, CDR2 SVGAGI. The CDR3 has 11 residues. The CDR3 DNA is TGTGCCAGCAGTAGGAAGGATACGCAGTATTTT. Translating gives CASSRKDTQYF.

This clonotype was seen ten or more times. The chain is built from TRBV7-9 and TRBJ2-1; 15 bases fit TRBD2. The CDR3 loop spans 17 amino acids. The V segment lost 4 bases and the J segment 4 bases; nucleotides outside the gene matches: 5. Germline values: CDR1 SEHNR, CDR2 FQNEAQ (reference sequence). As DNA, the CDR3 is TGTGCCAGCAGCTGGGGGACTAGCGGGGGGTCGTACAATGAGCAGTTCTTC. It specifies CASSWGTSGGSYNEQFF.

This clonotype turned up a few times. The chain carries TRBV5-1 and TRBJ2-1; D gene uncertain. The CDR3 sequence is 14 residues long. Germline CDR1 is SGHRS and CDR2 is YFSETQ. The V and J ends lost 1 base and 6 bases respectively, with 11 bases between them. The CDR3 DNA sequence: TGCGCCAGCAGCTTGACGGCAAAAGGCAATGAGCAGTTCTTC. Translating it yields CASSLTAKGNEQFF.

The chain's CDR3 is CASETSMDSNQPQHF. CDR3 in DNA: TGTGCCAGCGAGACGTCCATGGATAGCAATCAGCCCCAGCATTTT. The chain joins TRBV6-2 or TRBV6-3 to TRBJ1-5, with unresolved D. Germline CDR1 and CDR2: MNHEY and SVGEGT. V gave up 8 bases and J gave up 0 bases, with 14 bases separating them. CDR3 length equals 15 residues.

This clonotype has ten or more counts. The CDR3 DNA reads TGTGCCAGTTATACAGGGACTAACTATGGCTACACCTTC. Translation gives CASYTGTNYGYTF. The genes are TRBV7-3 and TRBJ1-2; perhaps TRBD1 as D (6 bases). This CDR3 has 13 residues. The germline V and J ends were trimmed by 9 bases and 0 bases, with 11 bases remaining between them. CDR1 is SGHTA and CDR2 is FQGTGA in the germline V gene.

The sample holds a few counts of this clonotype. V is TRBV20-1 and J is TRBJ1-1; TRBD1 matches at 9 bases. CDR1 and CDR2 from the germline V gene are DFQATT and SNEGSKA (reference sequence). The CDR3 runs to 15 residues. Trimming at V came to 0 bases and at J to 6 bases, leaving 8 bases not matched to a gene. The CDR3 reads CSARDRITGGPEAFF. In nucleotides, the CDR3 is TGCAGTGCTAGAGATCGTATAACAGGGGGCCCTGAAGCTTTCTTT.

The chain combines TRBV7-2 with TRBJ1-2, with TRBD1 matching over 7 bases. This CDR3 contains 13 residues. Germline V gene sequence: CDR1 SGHTA, CDR2 FQGNSA. Germline trimming cut 7 bases from V and 2 bases from J; bases unmatched to any gene: 4. CDR3 region: CASTPDRNYGYTF. DNA of the CDR3: TGTGCCAGCACCCCGGACAGGAACTATGGCTACACCTTC.

This chain uses TRBV20-1 with TRBJ1-6; possibly TRBD1 for D (6 bases). CDR1 and CDR2 from the germline V gene are DFQATT and SNEGSKA (reference sequence). The CDR3 totals 14 residues. Trimming shortened V by 5 bases and J by 6 bases, and 14 bases separated the two germline ends. CDR3 region: CSAGGLGPNSPLHF. The CDR3 DNA is TGCAGTGCTGGGGGCCTTGGTCCTAATTCACCCCTCCACTTT.

The chain uses TRBV4-1 and TRBJ2-4; 7 bases are a match to TRBD1. This CDR3 has 14 residues. Germline V CDR1 and CDR2: MGHRA, YSYEKL. V was pared by 4 bases and J by 6 bases, with 6 bases of the junction left unmatched. The CDR3 protein is CASSRPGQTNIQYF. The CDR3 coding sequence is TGCGCCAGCAGCCGGCCGGGACAGACAAACATTCAGTACTTC.

This clonotype was seen only a few times. The CDR3 sequence: CASRGEGETQYF. In DNA form, the CDR3 reads TGCGCCAGCAGAGGGGAGGGGGAGACCCAGTACTTC. The chain carries TRBV5-1 and TRBJ2-5, with TRBD2 matching 7 bases. In germline, CDR1 is SGHRS, CDR2 YFSETQ. This CDR3 is 12 amino acids long. Trimming removed 5 bases from V and 5 bases from J; junction bases left unmatched: 3.

V and J are TRBV28 and TRBJ1-6; D remains unclear. The length of the CDR3 is 13 residues. Germline V gene sequence: CDR1 MDHEN, CDR2 SYDVKM. Trimming took 10 bases from V and 8 from J, leaving 15 bases between them. In DNA form, the CDR3 reads TGTGCCACCGGGCCTCAGTTTGATTCACCCCTCCACTTT. Protein product: CATGPQFDSPLHF.

This clonotype was observed many times. V is TRBV20-1 and J is TRBJ2-2, with D perhaps TRBD1 (7 bases). V was trimmed by 5 bases and J by 6 bases, leaving 16 bases between them. The CDR3 is 14 amino acids. Germline CDR1 reads DFQATT; CDR2 reads SNEGSKA (reference sequence). The CDR3: CSAPSPGGSGELFF. In DNA form, the CDR3 reads TGCAGTGCTCCGAGTCCAGGGGGGTCCGGGGAGCTGTTTTTT.

A few counts support this clonotype. The chain employs TRBV24-1 and TRBJ2-1, with D perhaps TRBD1 or TRBD2 (5 bases each). This CDR3 contains 15 residues. The germline gives CDR1 KGHDR, CDR2 SFDVKD. Trimming pared 7 bases from V and 2 bases from J, leaving 14 bases between. This chain's CDR3 is CATSGTSVPYNEQFF. Here the CDR3 DNA reads TGTGCCACCAGCGGGACCTCAGTCCCCTACAATGAGCAGTTCTTC.

This clonotype was counted ten times or more. The V call is TRBV12-3 or TRBV12-4, the J call TRBJ2-3; D unresolved. The CDR3 is made up of 14 amino acids. V lost 1 base and J 4 bases, leaving 9 bases between the germline ends. The CDR3 protein is CASSLVAQSDTQYF. The CDR3 nucleotides are TGTGCCAGCAGTTTAGTGGCGCAGTCAGATACGCAGTATTTT.

This clonotype was observed a handful of times. CDR3 bases: TGTGCCAGCAGCTTACCCCAGACTAGCGGGGGACAAGAGACCCAGTACTTC. Translation: CASSLPQTSGGQETQYF. The chain carries TRBV7-6 and TRBJ2-5; 12 bases match TRBD2. This CDR3 has 17 residues. CDR1 is SGHVS and CDR2 is FNYEAQ in the germline V gene. Trimming cost V 2 bases and J 2 bases; bases outside gene matches: 6.

In this sample, this clonotype turned up many times. The CDR3 DNA reads TGCGCCAGCAGGTCTGAGGGACGGGGGCAGTACTTC. Amino acids: CASRSEGRGQYF. This rearrangement joins TRBV5-1 to TRBJ2-7; either TRBD1 or TRBD2 may fit D (5 bases each). The CDR3 is 12 residues long. Germline values: CDR1 SGHRS, CDR2 YFSETQ. V lost 5 bases and J lost 9, with 15 bases in between.

This clonotype was found many times. The chain is built from TRBV7-8 and TRBJ2-1, with D maybe TRBD2 (7 bases). CDR1 and CDR2 (germline): SGHVS, FQNEAQ. The V gene lost 5 bases and the J gene lost 4 bases, with 18 bases spanning the gap. The CDR3 sequence is 16 residues long. CDR3 sequence reads: CASSPVGGGLYNEQFF. The CDR3, as DNA: TGTGCCAGCAGCCCGGTAGGCGGGGGCCTTTACAATGAGCAGTTCTTC.